Sequencing of this T cell receptor beta chain was carried out in a study of blood T cells in healthy people across ages. This clonotype was picked up a small number of times. Through a sample-barcoded 5' primer and a J-beta primer mix, a second PCR was run for roughly 6 to 11 cycles. One entry per CDR3 protein, called by TCRdb with MiXCR from the 5' RACE reads. The sample contains 920,000 or so distinct CDR3 sequences, 35% to 55% of which appear only once. The CDR3 totals 15 residues. Germline V lookup: CDR1 MGHDK, CDR2 SYGVNS. V was shortened by 1 base and J by 3 bases, with 12 bases between the two germline ends.

The V and J genes are TRBV25-1 and TRBJ2-5; D possibly corresponds to TRBD1 (5 bases). This receptor was identified in a woman aged 60-70 years in good health. The sequenced sample was blood. CDR3 residues: CASSEWKGAEETQYF. As DNA, the CDR3 is TGTGCCAGCAGTGAATGGAAAGGGGCTGAAGAGACCCAGTACTTC. Looking up the rest from reference TRBV25-1 and TRBJ2-5 gives the full variable domain: EADIYQTPRYLVIGTGKKITLECSQTMGHDKMYWYQQDPGMELHLIHYSYGVNSTEKGDLSSESTVSRIRTEHFPLTLESARPSHTSQYLCASSEWKGAEETQYFGPGTRLLVL.